This TCR beta chain was recovered during a study of cytomegalovirus exposure and HLA in healthy donors. General observations from the study: Accounts indicate the classifier identified cytomegalovirus status with strong specificity and sensitivity. Specific recognition of CMV antigens was confirmed in vitro for a few chains (all CMV-associated).

Germline V gene data show CDR1 as MNHEY and CDR2 as SMNVEV (reference sequence). The CDR3 has 15 amino acids. V lost 2 bases to trimming and J lost 0 bases, with 8 bases between them. Profiled with immunoSEQ multiplex PCR; TCRdb holds only in-frame clones, not every one. The data hold around 98,000 clones, with roughly nine tenths observed a single time. This clone has just one count. Its antigen is unknown. This rearrangement joins TRBV27 to TRBJ2-1; D is ambiguous. The TCR was taken from a woman in her 30s in good health and CMV-seronegative. Material for sequencing was PBMCs. The CDR3 DNA sequence: TGTGCCAGCAGTTTAGAGAGGCCCTCCTACAATGAGCAGTTCTTC. As protein: CASSLERPSYNEQFF.